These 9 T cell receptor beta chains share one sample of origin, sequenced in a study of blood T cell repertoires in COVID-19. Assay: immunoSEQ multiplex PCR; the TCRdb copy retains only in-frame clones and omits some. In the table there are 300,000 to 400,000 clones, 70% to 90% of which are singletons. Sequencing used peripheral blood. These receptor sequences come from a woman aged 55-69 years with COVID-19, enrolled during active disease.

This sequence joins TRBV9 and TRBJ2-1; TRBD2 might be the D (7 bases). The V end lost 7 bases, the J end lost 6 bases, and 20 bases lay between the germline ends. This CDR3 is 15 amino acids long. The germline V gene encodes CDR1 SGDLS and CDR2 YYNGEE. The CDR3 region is CASRRGGGAVNEQFF. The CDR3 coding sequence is TGTGCCAGCCGCCGGGGTGGGGGGGCAGTCAATGAGCAGTTCTTC.

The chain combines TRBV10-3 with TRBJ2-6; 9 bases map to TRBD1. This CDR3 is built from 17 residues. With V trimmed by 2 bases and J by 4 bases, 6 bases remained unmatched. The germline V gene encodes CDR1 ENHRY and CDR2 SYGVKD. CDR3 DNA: TGTGCCATCAGTGAGGGACAGGGGCTGAACGGGGCCAACGTCCTGACTTTC. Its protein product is CAISEGQGLNGANVLTF.

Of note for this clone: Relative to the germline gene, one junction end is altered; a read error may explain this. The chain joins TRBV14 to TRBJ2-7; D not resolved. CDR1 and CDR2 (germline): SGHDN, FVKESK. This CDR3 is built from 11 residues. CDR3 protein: CASSQDQAVDF. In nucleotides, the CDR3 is TGTGCCAGCAGCCAAGATCAAGCCGTGGACTTC.

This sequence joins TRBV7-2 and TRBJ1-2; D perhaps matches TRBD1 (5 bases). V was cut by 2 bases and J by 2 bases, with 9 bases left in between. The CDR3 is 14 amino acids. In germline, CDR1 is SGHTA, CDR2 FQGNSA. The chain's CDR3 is CASSLIQANYGYTF. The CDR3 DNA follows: TGTGCCAGCAGCTTAATACAGGCAAACTATGGCTACACCTTC.

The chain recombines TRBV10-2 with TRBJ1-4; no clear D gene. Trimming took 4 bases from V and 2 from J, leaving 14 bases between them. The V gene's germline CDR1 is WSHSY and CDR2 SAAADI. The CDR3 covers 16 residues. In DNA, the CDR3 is TGCGCCAGCAGTGTGGCTTCGGGGTTGACTAATGAAAAACTGTTTTTT. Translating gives CASSVASGLTNEKLFF.

The chain's CDR3 is CATSRDHGSNQPQHF. CDR3 nucleotides: TGTGCCACCAGCAGAGATCACGGTAGCAATCAGCCCCAGCATTTT. The rearrangement uses TRBV15 and TRBJ1-5; D gene uncertain. The germline CDR1 and CDR2 sequences are LNHNV and YYDKDF (reference sequence). The germline V and J ends were trimmed by 0 bases and 0 bases, with 6 bases remaining between them. The CDR3 runs to 15 residues.

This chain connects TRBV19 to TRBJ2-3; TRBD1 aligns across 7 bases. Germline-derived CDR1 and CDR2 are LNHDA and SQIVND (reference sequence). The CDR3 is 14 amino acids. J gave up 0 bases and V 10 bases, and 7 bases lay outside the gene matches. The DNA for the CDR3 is TGTGCCACCGCTCAACAGGGGAGCACAGATACGCAGTATTTT. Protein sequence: CATAQQGSTDTQYF.

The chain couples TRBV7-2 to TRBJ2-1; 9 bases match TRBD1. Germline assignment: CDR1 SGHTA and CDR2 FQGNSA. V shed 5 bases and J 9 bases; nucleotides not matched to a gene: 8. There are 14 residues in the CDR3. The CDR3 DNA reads TGTGCCAGCAGCACCTCCGGGACAGGGTTTGAGCAGTTCTTC. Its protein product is CASSTSGTGFEQFF.

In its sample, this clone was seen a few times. In DNA, the CDR3 is TGTGCCAGCAAGAGGGCTGTGAACACTGAAGCTTTCTTT. This codes for CASKRAVNTEAFF. This chain joins TRBV6-5 and TRBJ1-1; D is ambiguous. V lost 7 bases and J 0 bases, leaving 9 bases between the germline ends. This CDR3 is 13 amino acids long. Germline V gene sequence: CDR1 MNHEY, CDR2 SVGAGI.